These T cell receptor beta chains were read from a single sample in a study of T cell responses to AZD1222 COVID-19 vaccine. The method was immunoSEQ multiplex PCR; TCRdb's version includes in-frame clones alone and lacks a portion of them. The sample has around 71,000 clones, around four fifths seen once. This sample comprised peripheral blood, obtained on day 0 of AZD1222 vaccination. These receptors were collected from an adult in good health. Each CDR3 is given with its conserved first and last residue. Fields, in order: D gene, V gene, clone size, J gene, CDR3 protein, CDR3 DNA. A D gene is named only where the DNA matches it firmly. Only part of the rows carry a size: once, few, many, or a class if the clone is expanded.

d_call: .
v_call: TRBV6-5
clone_size: .
j_call: TRBJ1-4
cdr3_aa: CASAMRAREKLFF
cdr3_nt: TGTGCCAGCGCCATGAGGGCGCGGGAAAAACTGTTTTTT

d_call: .
v_call: TRBV6-5
clone_size: few
j_call: TRBJ1-1
cdr3_aa: CASSIHLMNTEAFF
cdr3_nt: TGTGCCAGCAGTATACACCTCATGAACACTGAAGCTTTCTTT

d_call: .
v_call: TRBV2
clone_size: .
j_call: TRBJ2-7
cdr3_aa: CASKRDGAYEQYF
cdr3_nt: TGTGCCAGCAAGAGGGACGGAGCCTACGAGCAGTACTTC

d_call: .
v_call: TRBV19
clone_size: .
j_call: TRBJ1-1
cdr3_aa: CASSPVEMNTEAFF
cdr3_nt: TGTGCCAGTAGCCCGGTAGAAATGAACACTGAAGCTTTCTTT

d_call: .
v_call: TRBV5-5
clone_size: .
j_call: TRBJ1-2
cdr3_aa: CASSFRGFDYGYTF
cdr3_nt: TGTGCCAGCAGCTTTAGGGGATTTGACTATGGCTACACCTTC

d_call: .
v_call: TRBV3-1/TRBV3-2
clone_size: few
j_call: TRBJ2-3
cdr3_aa: CASSQAGADTQYF
cdr3_nt: TGTGCCAGCAGCCAAGCAGGAGCAGATACGCAGTATTTT

d_call: .
v_call: TRBV5-4
clone_size: .
j_call: TRBJ2-2
cdr3_aa: CASSPETMTNTGELFF
cdr3_nt: TGTGCCAGCAGCCCTGAAACCATGACGAACACCGGGGAGCTGTTTTTT

d_call: .
v_call: TRBV28
clone_size: .
j_call: TRBJ1-5
cdr3_aa: CATWQGRVGRQPQHF
cdr3_nt: TGTGCCACCTGGCAGGGCAGGGTTGGGCGTCAGCCCCAGCATTTT

d_call: TRBD1
v_call: TRBV7-3
clone_size: .
j_call: TRBJ1-1
cdr3_aa: CASSSQGALTEAFF
cdr3_nt: TGTGCCAGCAGCTCTCAGGGGGCTCTCACTGAAGCTTTCTTT

d_call: TRBD2
v_call: TRBV15
clone_size: .
j_call: TRBJ2-7
cdr3_aa: CATGLAGTYEQYF
cdr3_nt: TGTGCCACAGGACTAGCGGGAACCTACGAGCAGTACTTC

d_call: TRBD2
v_call: TRBV3-1/TRBV3-2
clone_size: .
j_call: TRBJ2-3
cdr3_aa: CASSQPSGFSLDTQYF
cdr3_nt: TGTGCCAGCAGCCAACCTAGCGGCTTTTCTTTAGATACGCAGTATTTT

d_call: TRBD1
v_call: TRBV4-1
clone_size: .
j_call: TRBJ2-7
cdr3_aa: CASSQAQGAYEQYF
cdr3_nt: TGCGCCAGCAGCCAAGCCCAGGGGGCCTACGAGCAGTACTTC

d_call: TRBD2
v_call: TRBV6-5
clone_size: .
j_call: TRBJ2-1
cdr3_aa: CASIGTSSDNEQFF
cdr3_nt: TGTGCCAGCATTGGGACTAGCTCGGACAATGAGCAGTTCTTC

d_call: .
v_call: TRBV5-1
clone_size: few
j_call: TRBJ2-3
cdr3_aa: CASSLEQASTDTQYF
cdr3_nt: TGCGCCAGCAGCTTGGAACAGGCTAGCACAGATACGCAGTATTTT

d_call: TRBD1
v_call: TRBV2
clone_size: .
j_call: TRBJ1-1
cdr3_aa: CASRWTGNTEAFF
cdr3_nt: TGTGCCAGCAGATGGACAGGGAACACTGAAGCTTTCTTT

d_call: TRBD2
v_call: TRBV11-2
clone_size: .
j_call: TRBJ2-7
cdr3_aa: CASSLGLAETYEQYF
cdr3_nt: TGTGCCAGCAGCTTAGGACTAGCGGAAACCTACGAGCAGTACTTC

d_call: TRBD1
v_call: TRBV7-2
clone_size: .
j_call: TRBJ1-4
cdr3_aa: CASSPGGQGNEKLFF
cdr3_nt: TGTGCCAGCAGCCCAGGGGGACAGGGTAATGAAAAACTGTTTTTT

d_call: .
v_call: TRBV14
clone_size: .
j_call: TRBJ2-5
cdr3_aa: CASSRAVRAGQETQYF
cdr3_nt: TGTGCCAGCAGCCGAGCAGTTAGGGCAGGGCAAGAGACCCAGTACTTC

d_call: TRBD2
v_call: TRBV19
clone_size: few
j_call: TRBJ2-1
cdr3_aa: CASIGDGAGGLNEQFF
cdr3_nt: TGTGCCAGTATAGGGGACGGAGCGGGAGGGCTCAATGAGCAGTTCTTC

d_call: .
v_call: TRBV29-1
clone_size: .
j_call: TRBJ2-5
cdr3_aa: CSVEGLAGLETQYF
cdr3_nt: TGCAGCGTTGAAGGTCTAGCCGGCTTAGAGACCCAGTACTTC

d_call: TRBD1
v_call: TRBV3-1/TRBV3-2
clone_size: .
j_call: TRBJ2-7
cdr3_aa: CASRGTVSYEQYF
cdr3_nt: TGTGCCAGCAGAGGGACAGTATCCTACGAGCAGTACTTC

d_call: .
v_call: TRBV24-1
clone_size: .
j_call: TRBJ2-5
cdr3_aa: CATSDGGQETQYF
cdr3_nt: TGTGCCACCAGTGACGGGGGCCAAGAGACCCAGTACTTC

d_call: TRBD2
v_call: TRBV29-1
clone_size: .
j_call: TRBJ2-1
cdr3_aa: CSVVGRASGIPSSYNEQFF
cdr3_nt: TGCAGCGTTGTCGGAAGGGCTAGCGGGATCCCGAGCTCCTACAATGAGCAGTTCTTC

d_call: .
v_call: TRBV9
clone_size: .
j_call: TRBJ2-2
cdr3_aa: CASSAGVKEGGTGELFF
cdr3_nt: TGTGCCTCCAGCGCAGGGGTGAAGGAGGGGGGCACCGGGGAGCTGTTTTTT